Included here is one TCR beta chain sequence, with context. Its antigen is still unknown. Base qualities are not at hand, and no much larger clone is one base apart. The data stem from a study of blood T cell repertoires in COVID-19 (dated by TCRdb to about 2020). For the wider study: The collaborator samples originated in the United States, Italy and Spain and spanned the acute and convalescent phases of COVID-19. HLA class I and class II types, where available, came from metadata supplied by the sample provider rather than from assay-based typing. Deeply sampled blood TCRbeta repertoires from subjects exposed to, actively infected with, or recovered from COVID-19 were included in the dataset. A de-identified subject ID, COVID-19 status, age in years and sex were almost always included in the sample metadata. The prospective study material was composed of cDNA or gDNA derived from T cells, B-cell-depleted T cells, or PBMCs. The samples were drawn from two sources: the first 160 participants of the ongoing ImmuneRACE study, and 950 to 1,500 subjects contributed by 6 global collaborators. The repertoires were released in a freely available public database meant as a resource for research on the immune response to SARS-CoV-2.

General study outcomes and caveats: The quantity of clinical and demographic metadata differed by source and by participant and was supplied without curation.

TCRbeta CDR3 regions were amplified from genomic DNA by means of the immunoSEQ Assay, a bias-controlled multiplex PCR. Processing in the source paper ran as follows. Nucleated cell counts per sample were estimated from amplification of reference gene primers within the assay. To quantify the absolute abundance of each unique TCRbeta CDR3 rearrangement, sequence reads were collapsed and filtered. For each sample, productive Simpson clonality was calculated as the square root of Simpson's diversity index over productive rearrangements. The immuneACCESS repertoire file appears here via TCRdb, limited to in-frame rearrangements. These files lack a portion of the clones; in checked studies, under half of the deficit traces to unresolved V genes, and the cause of the others is not known. That table supplies the V and J calls and clone size; D and trimming were determined from the DNA. Recorded for this sample are about 69,000 clones; 79% of them occurred a single time. The ten largest make up 16% of the sample.

The junction shows trimming of 1 base on V and 1 base on J, plus 5 bases between the germline ends. The CDR3 contains 14 residues, cysteine and phenylalanine counted. Only the CDR3 region is kept as DNA, spanning 42 bases read in frame from base 1. CDR1 SGHTS and CDR2 YDEGEE were looked up in the germline V gene. The collaborating institutions used their own protocols to collect whole blood in K2EDTA tubes. For TCRbeta analysis, collaborators shipped samples as frozen whole blood, isolated PBMCs, or DNA extracted from either of those sample types. The TCR was taken from a man aged 60-69 years with acute or convalescent COVID-19. The V and J segments used are TRBV5-8 and TRBJ2-2; TRBD1 is possibly the D segment (5 matching bases). Material for sequencing was peripheral blood. The nucleotides are TGTGCCAGCAGCTTGACAGGGAACACCGGGGAGCTGTTTTTT. This yields the protein CASSLTGNTGELFF.